This T cell receptor (beta chain) was captured in a study of blood T cell repertoires in COVID-19. Study at large: The origin of the acute and convalescent COVID-19 samples was the United States, Italy and Spain. T cells, B-cell-depleted T cells, or PBMCs supplied cDNA or gDNA.

Original processing methods: Researchers report that nucleated cell counts were estimated from reference gene primer amplification. Using immunoSEQ multiplex PCR, the repertoire was profiled, and TCRdb retains in-frame clones only, with some absent. The V and J calls and clone size are taken from that table; D and trimming were inferred from the DNA. The table includes approximately 79,000 clones, around 80% detected once. Germline CDR1 reads LGHNT; CDR2 reads FRNRAP. V was pared by 9 bases and J by 7 bases, with 15 bases between. The CDR3 totals 12 residues. The rearrangement joins TRBV12-5 to TRBJ1-2, with D possibly TRBD1 on 6 matching bases. The TCR comes from a woman between 45 and 65 years old with acute or convalescent COVID-19. The sample taken for sequencing was peripheral blood. This CDR3 is CASRGGYPGYTF. CDR3 in DNA: TGTGCTAGCAGGGGAGGGTACCCTGGCTACACCTTC.